This record concerns one TCR beta chain sequence. The data derive from a study of blood T cell repertoires in COVID-19. As for the study in general: Samples representing acute and convalescent COVID-19 were sourced from the United States, Italy and Spain. Sources were T cells, B-cell-depleted T cells, or PBMCs; the material itself was cDNA or gDNA.

In the study's own analysis: Reference gene primer amplification gave nucleated cell count estimates. TCRdb's table, derived via immunoSEQ multiplex PCR, lists solely in-frame clones and lacks some. Clonal size and the V and J genes are those of that table, whereas D and trimming came from the DNA. Of about 240,000 clones listed, about 73% are singletons. After removal of 1 base from V and 2 bases from J, the junction contained 2 bases not matched to a gene. The CDR3 runs 16 residues. Looked up from germline, CDR1 is PRHDT and CDR2 is FYEKMQ (reference sequence). The sequencing sample was made of peripheral blood. This clonotype originated in a woman of 80 years or more with acute or convalescent COVID-19. The genes are TRBV13 and TRBJ1-2; TRBD1 aligns across 12 bases. The CDR3 coding sequence is TGTGCCAGCAGCTTAGTAGGGACAGGGGGCAACTATGGCTACACCTTC. It is translated as CASSLVGTGGNYGYTF. Based on the CDR3 plus reference TRBV13 and TRBJ1-2, the full variable domain is AAGVIQSPRHLIKEKRETATLKCYPIPRHDTVYWYQQGPGQDPQFLISFYEKMQSDKGSIPDRFSAQQFSDYHSELNMSSLELGDSALYFCASSLVGTGGNYGYTFGSGTRLTVV.